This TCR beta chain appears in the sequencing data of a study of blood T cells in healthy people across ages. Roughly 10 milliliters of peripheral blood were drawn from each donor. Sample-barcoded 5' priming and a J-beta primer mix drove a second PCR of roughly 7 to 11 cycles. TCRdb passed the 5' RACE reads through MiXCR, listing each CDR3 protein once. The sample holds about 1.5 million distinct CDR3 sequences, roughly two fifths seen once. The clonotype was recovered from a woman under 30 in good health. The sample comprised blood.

The DNA of the CDR3 is TGTGCCAGCAGTCTTAGACTAGCGTACGACGAGCAGTACTTC. As protein: CASSLRLAYDEQYF. This chain joins TRBV6-1 and TRBJ2-5, with 8 nucleotides matching TRBD2. The DNA end is more similar to TRBJ2-7, so the J call may be wrong. This CDR3 contains 14 residues. Per the germline V gene, CDR1 is MNHNS and CDR2 is SASEGT.